The present TCR beta chain was sequenced within a study of cytomegalovirus exposure and HLA in healthy donors. At the level of the study: Within the Caucasian-associated ancestry cluster were more than 75% of the roughly 380 genotyped donors.

Regarding this clone: As yet, its antigen is unknown.

This PCR relied on a set of 60 Vbeta primers and 13 Jbeta primers. Measured with immunoSEQ multiplex PCR; TCRdb has only the in-frame clones, and not every one. Of 180,000 or so clones listed, about three quarters were seen once; the top ten hold 3.5% to 4.5%. V trimming: 5 bases; J trimming: 3 bases; junction bases outside the gene matches: 5. The CDR3 consists of 15 residues. Per the germline V gene, CDR1 is SGHNT and CDR2 is YYREEE (reference sequence). Broader study findings: Among TCR beta chains, those listed as cytomegalovirus-associated numbered fewer than 200. An apparent linkage of common viral pathogens to several of the most significant clusters emerged in a later analysis.

This chain uses TRBV5-4 with TRBJ2-7; 13 bases are a match to TRBD2. Sequencing was performed on PBMCs. The receptor was derived from a woman aged 60 to 75 in good health and CMV-seropositive. CDR3 in amino acids: CASRLAGGPVYEQYF. The CDR3 region has the DNA TGTGCCAGCAGACTAGCGGGAGGGCCCGTCTACGAGCAGTACTTC.